The 17 T cell receptor beta chains presented below share a single source sample, sequenced in a study of blood T cell repertoires in COVID-19. The method was immunoSEQ multiplex PCR; TCRdb's version includes in-frame clones alone and lacks a portion of them. The data contain fewer than 75,000 clones, around nine tenths of them singletons. The sequenced sample consisted of peripheral blood. Receptors originate from an older man with acute or convalescent COVID-19.

V and J are TRBV7-2 and TRBJ2-3, with 9 nucleotides matching TRBD2. V trimming: 3 bases; J trimming: 0 bases; junction bases outside the gene matches: 4. The CDR3 runs to 16 residues. In germline, CDR1 is SGHTA, CDR2 FQGNSA. The CDR3 loop is CASSLVLAGSTDTQYF. CDR3 nucleotide sequence: TGTGCCAGCAGCTTGGTCCTAGCGGGGAGCACAGATACGCAGTATTTT.

This clone is classed as medium-sized. The chain joins TRBV5-1 to TRBJ2-7, with TRBD1 matching 9 bases. CDR3 length: 15 amino acids. V lost 0 bases to trimming and J lost 6 bases; unmatched junction nucleotides: 7. Looked up from germline, CDR1 is SGHRS and CDR2 is YFSETQ. The CDR3 nucleotides are TGCGCCAGCAGCTTGGGGCGGGACAGGGAGGCCGAGCAGTACTTC. Residues: CASSLGRDREAEQYF.

The rearrangement links TRBV6-5 to TRBJ1-1; 8 positions agree with TRBD1. Germline CDR1 and CDR2: MNHEY and SVGAGI. The CDR3 has 14 amino acids. V was clipped by 6 bases and J by 5 bases; unmatched bases: 8. CDR3 nucleotides: TGTGCCAGCAGCCTTGGACAGGGAGGGACTGAAGCTTTCTTT. Its translation: CASSLGQGGTEAFF.

V is TRBV11-2 and J is TRBJ2-3; 9 bases map to TRBD2. Germline V lookup: CDR1 SGHAT, CDR2 FQNNGV. There are 16 residues in the CDR3. The V gene end was trimmed by 1 base and the J gene end by 3 bases; junction bases not matched to a gene: 5. CDR3 amino acids: CASSLVAGGLTDTQYF. The DNA of the CDR3 is TGTGCCAGCAGCTTAGTTGCGGGGGGGCTTACAGATACGCAGTATTTT.

This clone was detected only once. The gene calls are TRBV28 and TRBJ1-6; no definite D call. The germline V and J ends were trimmed by 5 bases and 3 bases, with 8 bases remaining between them. There are 14 residues in the CDR3. Germline V lookup: CDR1 MDHEN, CDR2 SYDVKM. The CDR3 bases are TGTGCCAGCAGTGCGGGAATCTATAATTCACCCCTCCACTTT. Translation: CASSAGIYNSPLHF.

V is TRBV7-8 and J is TRBJ1-6; D uncertain. Between the trimmed V and J ends, which lost 3 bases and 9 bases, there was a span of 6 bases. CDR3 length: 12 residues. Germline V gives CDR1 SGHVS, CDR2 FQNEAQ. CDR3 in amino acids: CASSFVGSPLHF. The CDR3 bases are TGTGCCAGCAGCTTTGTCGGTTCACCCCTCCACTTT.

CDR3 bases: TGTGCCAGCAGCCTAGGACAGGTGTCCAACAATGAGCAGTTCTTC. It yields the protein CASSLGQVSNNEQFF. The chain combines TRBV7-9 with TRBJ2-1; 7 bases align to TRBD1. Germline values: CDR1 SEHNR, CDR2 FQNEAQ (reference sequence). The CDR3 loop spans 15 amino acids. The V and J ends lost 5 bases and 5 bases, in that order; junction bases with no gene match: 9.

The CDR3 bases are TGCGCCAGCAGCCTCAGTAACAGGGGTCAGACTAATGAAAAACTGTTTTTT. As protein: CASSLSNRGQTNEKLFF. The chain uses TRBV4-1 and TRBJ1-4, with TRBD1 matching 7 bases. The V segment lost 4 bases and the J segment 2 bases; nucleotides outside the gene matches: 10. Germline V gene data show CDR1 as MGHRA and CDR2 as YSYEKL. The CDR3 is 17 residues long.

The chain combines TRBV5-5 with TRBJ2-7; D possibly corresponds to TRBD2 (5 bases). The CDR3 is made up of 18 amino acids. Trimming removed 2 bases from V and 4 bases from J, with 25 bases in between. Germline loops: CDR1 SGHKS, CDR2 YYEKEE (reference sequence). The CDR3 loop is CASSLSPVTQALAYEQYF. Here the CDR3 DNA reads TGTGCCAGCAGCTTATCTCCGGTTACCCAGGCCCTAGCATACGAGCAGTACTTC.

The chain employs TRBV6-2 or TRBV6-3 and TRBJ1-1; TRBD1 is a possible D gene (5 bases). Trimming removed 4 bases from V and 0 bases from J, with 9 bases in between. CDR1 MNHEY and CDR2 SVGEGT come from the germline V gene. This CDR3 has 14 residues. The CDR3 region has the DNA TGTGCCAGCAGTTTTGGACATCTGAACACTGAAGCTTTCTTT. Protein product: CASSFGHLNTEAFF.

CDR3 loop: CSVTPQGASNQPQHF. The CDR3 DNA reads as TGCAGCGTCACCCCACAGGGGGCTAGCAATCAGCCCCAGCATTTT. The J gene is TRBJ1-5, the V gene TRBV29-1; 9 bases match TRBD1. CDR1 is SQVTM and CDR2 is ANQGSEA in the germline V gene. Losses at the gene ends were 6 bases for V and 0 bases for J; bases not matched to a gene: 6. This CDR3 has 15 residues.

V and J are TRBV15 and TRBJ2-3; 11 bases map to TRBD1. Germline CDR1 reads LNHNV; CDR2 reads YYDKDF (reference sequence). The CDR3 is 14 amino acids. V dropped 9 bases and J dropped 6; count of bases not matched to a gene: 8. CDR3 DNA: TGTGCCACTAGGACAGGGGGCGAGTTGGATACGCAGTATTTT. Translating gives CATRTGGELDTQYF.

The gene calls are TRBV6-6 and TRBJ2-7, with 8 bases identical to TRBD1. Germline V gives CDR1 MNHNY, CDR2 SVGAGI (reference sequence). The CDR3 runs to 14 residues. J lost 2 bases, V lost 2 bases, and 2 bases had no gene match. The CDR3 nucleotides read TGTGCCAGCAGTTACCGACAGGGGCCCTACGAGCAGTACTTC. Protein sequence: CASSYRQGPYEQYF.

The chain employs TRBV2 and TRBJ1-2; D is ambiguous. Germline CDR1 is SNHLY and CDR2 is FYNNEI. V lost 0 bases, J lost 7 bases, and 18 bases lay in between. There are 16 residues in the CDR3. CDR3 sequence: CASSEALGVFLAGYTF. The CDR3 DNA reads as TGTGCCAGCAGTGAAGCGCTCGGGGTTTTCTTGGCTGGCTACACCTTC.

This CDR3 reads CASSPKPTAYYEQYF. CDR3 sequence (DNA): TGTGCCAGCAGCCCTAAGCCGACAGCTTACTACGAGCAGTACTTC. The V call is TRBV3-1 (or the pseudogene TRBV3-2), the J call TRBJ2-7; D may be TRBD1 (5 bases). V was shortened by 4 bases and J by 3 bases, with 16 bases between the two germline ends. CDR1 LGHDT and CDR2 YNNKEL come from the germline V gene (reference sequence). The CDR3 has 15 amino acids.

The V and J genes are TRBV9 and TRBJ2-1; D is perhaps TRBD2 (6 bases). Trimming pared 4 bases from V and 3 bases from J, leaving 20 bases between. Germline values: CDR1 SGDLS, CDR2 YYNGEE. The CDR3 is 17 amino acids. The CDR3 coding sequence is TGTGCCAGCAGCCCGTTTCCTCAGCCGGGACTCTACAATGAGCAGTTCTTC. Its translation: CASSPFPQPGLYNEQFF. The whole variable domain, filled in from reference TRBV9 and TRBJ2-1, reads DSGVTQTPKHLITATGQRVTLRCSPRSGDLSVYWYQQSLDQGLQFLIQYYNGEERAKGNILERFSAQQFPDLHSELNLSSLELGDSALYFCASSPFPQPGLYNEQFFGPGTRLTVL.

The chain links TRBV3-1 (or the pseudogene TRBV3-2) to TRBJ2-7, with 11 bases aligning to TRBD2. Germline CDR1 is LGHDT and CDR2 is YNNKEL (reference sequence). The CDR3 runs 17 residues. The ends lost 5 bases at V and 2 bases at J; junction bases unmatched: 11. The CDR3: CASSFLPRTSGPYEQYF. Written as DNA, the CDR3 is TGTGCCAGCAGCTTTCTCCCTCGGACTAGCGGGCCCTACGAGCAGTACTTC.